The 10 T cell receptor beta chains listed next were all sequenced from one sample in a study of CD8+ T cells in alopecia areata. The treatment here: oral pan-JAK inhibitor, 5-10 mg twice daily. RNA was extracted and reverse transcribed into cDNA as the sequencing template. Here immunoSEQ multiplex PCR was the method, and the copy in TCRdb shows in-frame clones only, minus some. This sample has 150,000 to 250,000 clones, with about 60% found just once. The sample here was CD4+ T cells sorted from blood, taken at week 4, from a patient treated with tofacitinib. All receptors come from a human donor with alopecia areata.

The chain recombines TRBV23-1 with TRBJ1-6; tentatively, D is TRBD1 (5 bases). TRBV23-1 is treated as an ORF (open reading frame) with a function not yet certain. The CDR3 length is 14 residues. V gave up 3 bases and J gave up 9 bases, with 12 bases separating them. CDR3 sequence reads: CASSQDKFGSPLHF. The DNA of the CDR3 is TGCGCCAGCAGTCAGGACAAGTTTGGTTCACCCCTCCACTTT.

The chain couples TRBV29-1 to TRBJ2-5, with unresolved D. CDR1 SQVTM and CDR2 ANQGSEA come from the germline V gene. V was cut by 4 bases and J by 2 bases, with 5 bases left in between. CDR3 length equals 11 residues. CDR3 sequence: CSVGLQETQYF. Here the CDR3 DNA reads TGCAGCGTTGGACTGCAAGAGACCCAGTACTTC. Full variable domain (outside the CDR3, taken from reference TRBV29-1 and TRBJ2-5): SAVISQKPSRDICQRGTSLTIQCQVDSQVTMMFWYRQQPGQSLTLIATANQGSEATYESGFVIDKFPISRPNLTFSTLTVSNMSPEDSSIYLCSVGLQETQYFGPGTRLLVL.

CDR3 protein: CASSRQERGETQYF. In DNA form, the CDR3 reads TGTGCCAGCAGCCGGCAAGAAAGGGGAGAGACCCAGTACTTC. The chain uses TRBV5-6 and TRBJ2-5; the D gene is possibly TRBD1 (5 bases). This CDR3 is 14 amino acids long. V was shortened by 4 bases and J by 4 bases, with 14 bases between the two germline ends. CDR1 is SGHDT and CDR2 is YYEEEE in the germline V gene.

V is TRBV5-1 and J is TRBJ1-6, with D possibly being TRBD1 (5 bases). The CDR3 consists of 17 residues. V was clipped by 3 bases and J by 6 bases, with 19 bases between them. Germline CDR1 is SGHRS and CDR2 is YFSETQ. The CDR3 reads CASSYGGLGVANSPLHF. Written as DNA, the CDR3 is TGCGCCAGCAGCTACGGTGGCTTGGGGGTGGCTAATTCACCCCTCCACTTT.

J is TRBJ1-6 and V is TRBV5-1; no clear D gene. The V gene's germline CDR1 is SGHRS and CDR2 YFSETQ. Trimming shortened V by 0 bases and J by 7 bases, and 8 bases separated the two germline ends. This CDR3 comprises 14 residues. For the CDR3, the DNA is TGCGCCAGCAGCTTGGAGAACTTGAATTCACCCCTCCACTTT. Amino acids: CASSLENLNSPLHF.

The rearrangement uses TRBV9 and TRBJ2-7; 7 nucleotides line up with TRBD2. V shed 3 bases and J 2 bases; nucleotides not matched to a gene: 5. Germline-derived CDR1 and CDR2 are SGDLS and YYNGEE. The CDR3 has 14 amino acids. As DNA, the CDR3 is TGTGCCAGCAGCGCTAGCGGCAATGCCTACGAGCAGTACTTC. Translation: CASSASGNAYEQYF.

This chain links TRBV25-1 with TRBJ1-1, with a possible D match to TRBD1 (5 bases). V was trimmed by 6 bases and J by 3 bases, leaving 11 bases between them. There are 13 residues in the CDR3. The germline V gene encodes CDR1 MGHDK and CDR2 SYGVNS. The CDR3 DNA follows: TGTGCCAGCAGGCCCTTGGGGGACACTGAAGCTTTCTTT. As protein: CASRPLGDTEAFF. Full variable domain (outside the CDR3, taken from reference TRBV25-1 and TRBJ1-1): EADIYQTPRYLVIGTGKKITLECSQTMGHDKMYWYQQDPGMELHLIHYSYGVNSTEKGDLSSESTVSRIRTEHFPLTLESARPSHTSQYLCASRPLGDTEAFFGQGTRLTVV.

This clone was picked up a small number of times. The rearrangement joins TRBV7-2 to TRBJ2-5, with 10 nucleotides matching TRBD2. The J segment lost 4 bases and the V segment lost 6 bases, leaving 11 bases of the junction unmatched. The germline CDR1 and CDR2 sequences are SGHTA and FQGNSA. The CDR3 sequence is 16 residues long. CDR3 protein: CASSLSAGGTRETQYF. CDR3 nucleotide sequence: TGTGCCAGCAGTCTATCAGCGGGGGGGACGAGAGAGACCCAGTACTTC.

The table lists this clone with a few counts. The chain links TRBV27 to TRBJ2-3; 10 bases fit TRBD2. The V segment lost 3 bases and the J segment 5 bases; nucleotides outside the gene matches: 2. The CDR3 totals 14 residues. Per germline, CDR1 MNHEY and CDR2 SMNVEV (reference sequence). CDR3 DNA: TGTGCCAGCAGTTTCAGCGGGGGGGAAGATACGCAGTATTTT. It encodes CASSFSGGEDTQYF.

CDR3: CASTEGDYEQYF. CDR3 nucleotides: TGTGCCAGCACCGAGGGGGACTACGAGCAGTACTTC. The chain links TRBV25-1 to TRBJ2-7; D might be TRBD1 (6 bases). Looked up from germline, CDR1 is MGHDK and CDR2 is SYGVNS. CDR3 length: 12 amino acids. V was pared by 7 bases and J by 3 bases, with 10 bases between.